The clone carrying this TCR beta chain was seen many times. The data were taken from a study of molecular identifiers for immune sequencing clone quantification. TCRdb re-called the PCR reads through MiXCR, storing one row per CDR3 protein. The sample includes hundreds of thousands of distinct CDR3 sequences, around 25% seen only once; the top ten take about 0.8%. CDR1 is MNHEY and CDR2 is SVGEGT in the germline V gene. With 7 bases removed from V and 3 bases from J, the gap between germline ends came to 16 bases. The CDR3 has 14 amino acids. This rearrangement joins TRBV6-2 or TRBV6-3 to TRBJ2-7; D might be TRBD1 or TRBD2, each matching 5 bases. Sequenced sample: naive CD8+ T cells from blood, with Jurkat cell RNA spiked in. Subset meaning: FACS-sorted CD8+CD4-CCR7+CD45RA+ naive T cells. This clonotype was sampled from a human donor in good health. Some libraries in this study had Jurkat cell RNA spiked in. CDR3 bases: TGTGCCAGCACCCCACTAGGGGCGATCTACGAGCAGTACTTC. This codes for CASTPLGAIYEQYF.